The 9 T cell receptor beta chains reported below all come from one sample, sequenced in a study of blood T cell repertoires in COVID-19. The repertoire was sequenced with immunoSEQ multiplex PCR; TCRdb's copy has only in-frame clones and lacks some. This sample carries more than 80,000 clones, roughly 72% of them seen once, and the ten largest clones take roughly 25%. The specimen was peripheral blood. The receptor set was obtained from an older woman in a cohort sampled during active or convalescent COVID-19.

V and J are TRBV19 and TRBJ2-3; 13 bases map to TRBD2. Trimming at V came to 8 bases and at J to 4 bases, leaving 9 bases not matched to a gene. The CDR3 has 16 residues. Germline values: CDR1 LNHDA, CDR2 SQIVND (reference sequence). CDR3 sequence reads: CASSRLAGGVSDTQYF. CDR3 DNA sequence: TGTGCCAGTTCTCGACTAGCGGGGGGCGTCTCAGATACGCAGTATTTT.

V gene TRBV6-2 or TRBV6-3 combines with J gene TRBJ2-7; 11 bases align to TRBD1. CDR3 length: 16 residues. Germline V lookup: CDR1 MNHEY, CDR2 SVGEGT. V trimming: 6 bases; J trimming: 3 bases; junction bases outside the gene matches: 10. The CDR3 DNA reads as TGTGCCAGCAGCCGGACAGGGGGCCCCCTCCTCTACGAGCAGTACTTC. It yields the protein CASSRTGGPLLYEQYF.

The CDR3 DNA reads TGTGCCAGCACCGCCCGGGGGGACAGGGGGCGTAGTGATGGCTACACCTTC. Its protein product is CASTARGDRGRSDGYTF. The rearrangement joins TRBV25-1 to TRBJ1-2, with 12 bases lining up with TRBD1. The germline CDR1 and CDR2 sequences are MGHDK and SYGVNS. With 7 bases clipped from V and 6 bases from J, the junction kept 15 bases outside the gene matches. This CDR3 has 17 amino acids.

In its sample, this clone was seen many times. J is TRBJ2-4 and V is TRBV24-1; 7 nucleotides line up with TRBD2. The germline gives CDR1 KGHDR, CDR2 SFDVKD. V shed 3 bases and J 6 bases; nucleotides not matched to a gene: 7. CDR3 length: 15 residues. The CDR3 DNA is TGTGCCACCAGTGATGGGAGGGGCTCGGGAAACATTCAGTACTTC. Its translation: CATSDGRGSGNIQYF.

The chain is built from TRBV4-2 and TRBJ2-4; D perhaps matches TRBD1 (5 bases). This CDR3 region has 21 residues. CDR1 and CDR2 (germline): LGHNA, YNFKEQ. The ends were cut back, 4 bases at V and 0 bases at J, with 28 bases in the middle. The CDR3 here is CASSRYHRTSPRDLAKNIQYF. Written as DNA, the CDR3 is TGTGCCAGCAGCCGATATCATAGGACAAGTCCGCGCGACCTAGCCAAAAACATTCAGTACTTC.

The V call is TRBV3-1 (or the pseudogene TRBV3-2), the J call TRBJ1-6; 9 bases align to TRBD1. The germline gives CDR1 LGHDT, CDR2 YNNKEL (reference sequence). The CDR3 sequence is 17 residues long. V lost 2 bases and J lost 9; bases outside the gene matches: 11. The DNA for the CDR3 is TGTGCCAGCAGCCAACCTAACAGGGGGCGCTTTGTTTCACCCCTCCACTTT. Translating it yields CASSQPNRGRFVSPLHF.

The chain joins TRBV28 to TRBJ2-7, with D unclear. The CDR3 consists of 13 residues. CDR1 MDHEN and CDR2 SYDVKM come from the germline V gene. V was shortened by 5 bases and J by 0 bases, with 8 bases between the two germline ends. The CDR3, as DNA: TGTGCCAGCAGTATGTCTAGCTCCTACGAGCAGTACTTC. It yields the protein CASSMSSSYEQYF.

The CDR3 loop is CASSQGVGNGQPQHF. The CDR3 nucleotides are TGCGCCAGCAGCCAAGGGGTCGGGAATGGGCAGCCCCAGCATTTT. The chain employs TRBV4-1 and TRBJ1-5; D gene ambiguous. Germline loops: CDR1 MGHRA, CDR2 YSYEKL. The CDR3 length is 15 residues. V was pared by 1 base and J by 7 bases, with 14 bases between.

This clone was seen just once. The CDR3 sequence is CAISEGQGFTEAFF. In DNA, the CDR3 is TGTGCCATCAGCGAAGGACAGGGGTTCACTGAAGCTTTCTTT. The chain combines TRBV10-3 with TRBJ1-1, with 9 bases aligning to TRBD1. Germline lookup yields CDR1 ENHRY and CDR2 SYGVKD. This CDR3 contains 14 residues. V shed 6 bases and J 4 bases; nucleotides not matched to a gene: 6.